These 18 T cell receptor beta chains came from one sample sequenced in a study of T cell responses to AZD1222 COVID-19 vaccine. This table comes from immunoSEQ multiplex PCR, and its TCRdb copy is limited to in-frame clones, with some not included. The table shows over 120,000 clones, with around 84% occurring only once. The sample here was peripheral blood, taken 28 days after the second AZD1222 dose. These receptors all stem from an adult who received the AZD1222 COVID-19 vaccine.

This sequence joins TRBV6-6 and TRBJ1-6, with D hard to call. The CDR3 length is 12 residues. Germline lookup yields CDR1 MNHNY and CDR2 SVGAGI (reference sequence). V lost 8 bases and J lost 9, with 11 bases in between. The CDR3 sequence: CASRPGSSPLHF. The CDR3 DNA follows: TGTGCCAGCCGCCCGGGGAGTTCACCCCTCCACTTT.

The rearrangement uses TRBV11-2 and TRBJ2-1; no firm D call. The CDR3 runs 14 residues. In germline, CDR1 is SGHAT, CDR2 FQNNGV. Trimming pared 3 bases from V and 3 bases from J, leaving 9 bases between. The chain's CDR3 is CASSLGSYYNEQFF. The CDR3 DNA sequence: TGTGCCAGCAGCTTGGGTTCTTACTACAATGAGCAGTTCTTC.

This clone occurred once. CDR3 residues: CASSQPESAGNTIYF. CDR3 bases: TGTGCCAGCAGCCAACCCGAGAGTGCTGGAAACACCATATATTTT. The J gene is TRBJ1-3, the V gene TRBV3-1 (or the pseudogene TRBV3-2); D gene uncertain. The CDR3 totals 15 residues. V was cut by 2 bases and J by 2 bases, with 10 bases left in between. Germline V lookup: CDR1 LGHDT, CDR2 YNNKEL (reference sequence).

The CDR3 DNA reads as TGCAGCGCTGGGAAGGGCGGGACTGAAGCTTTCTTT. Translation: CSAGKGGTEAFF. The genes are TRBV29-1 and TRBJ1-1; D gene ambiguous. Germline V CDR1 and CDR2: SQVTM, ANQGSEA. The CDR3 runs to 12 residues. Trimming shortened V by 7 bases and J by 5 bases, and 14 bases separated the two germline ends.

The chain carries TRBV30 and TRBJ2-1; D possibly matches TRBD1 or TRBD2 (5 bases each). This CDR3 has 14 amino acids. Germline assignment: CDR1 GTSNPN and CDR2 SVGIG (reference sequence). V was cut by 7 bases and J by 3 bases, with 16 bases left in between. The chain's CDR3 is CAYRPGPLYNEQFF. CDR3 bases: TGTGCCTATCGACCGGGACCCCTCTACAATGAGCAGTTCTTC.

The CDR3 sequence is CASSPRVNEQFF. The CDR3 DNA sequence: TGTGCCAGCAGCCCCAGGGTCAATGAGCAGTTCTTC. This rearrangement joins TRBV7-6 to TRBJ2-1, with a possible D match to TRBD1 (5 bases). V dropped 5 bases and J dropped 6 bases, with 8 bases sitting between them. Per the germline V gene, CDR1 is SGHVS and CDR2 is FNYEAQ. CDR3 length: 12 residues.

This sequence joins TRBV12-3 or TRBV12-4 and TRBJ1-1, with D perhaps matching TRBD1 (5 bases). The CDR3 loop spans 13 amino acids. Trimming took 8 bases from V and 7 from J, leaving 17 bases between them. The CDR3 DNA follows: TGTGCCAGCGTACGGGGAAGGGGTAGTGAAGCTTTCTTT. The encoded protein is CASVRGRGSEAFF.

This clone was observed a few times. V is TRBV7-9 and J is TRBJ2-7, with D perhaps TRBD1 (6 bases). CDR3 size: 13 residues. Per the germline V gene, CDR1 is SEHNR and CDR2 is FQNEAQ (reference sequence). V shed 7 bases and J shed 0 bases, with 10 bases lying between them. This CDR3 is CASTPGDSYEQYF. As DNA, the CDR3 is TGTGCCAGCACCCCAGGGGACTCCTACGAGCAGTACTTC.

The chain combines TRBV13 with TRBJ1-5, with D possibly being TRBD1 (6 bases). The germline V and J ends were trimmed by 11 bases and 5 bases, with 16 bases remaining between them. Germline CDR1 and CDR2: PRHDT and FYEKMQ (reference sequence). CDR3 length: 13 residues. The CDR3: CAGLGRGDQPQHF. The CDR3 DNA reads as TGTGCCGGTCTTGGCAGGGGAGATCAGCCCCAGCATTTT.

J is TRBJ1-4 and V is TRBV15; D is perhaps TRBD1 (6 bases). Trimming removed 6 bases from V and 8 bases from J, with 19 bases in between. CDR1 is LNHNV and CDR2 is YYDKDF in the germline V gene (reference sequence). The CDR3 runs 15 residues. In DNA, the CDR3 is TGTGCCACCAGGATACAGGGTTTACCCGGAGAAAAACTGTTTTTT. Translation: CATRIQGLPGEKLFF.

The chain joins TRBV15 to TRBJ1-1; possible D gene TRBD1, 5 bases. This CDR3 contains 14 residues. Trimming removed 0 bases at V and 6 bases at J, with 11 bases between. Germline V gene data show CDR1 as LNHNV and CDR2 as YYDKDF (reference sequence). CDR3 DNA: TGTGCCACCAGCAGAGATGGGGGATTGCCTGAAGCTTTCTTT. Protein sequence: CATSRDGGLPEAFF. The whole variable domain, filled in from reference TRBV15 and TRBJ1-1, reads DAMVIQNPRYQVTQFGKPVTLSCSQTLNHNVMYWYQQKSSQAPKLLFHYYDKDFNNEADTPDNFQSRRPNTSFCFLDIRSPGLGDTAMYLCATSRDGGLPEAFFGQGTRLTVV.

The rearrangement joins TRBV10-3 to TRBJ2-1; 10 bases are a match to TRBD2. The CDR3 length is 14 residues. With V trimmed by 5 bases and J by 2 bases, 0 bases remained unmatched. Germline CDR1 is ENHRY and CDR2 is SYGVKD. CDR3 sequence (DNA): TGTGCCATCAGTACTAGCGGGGCCTACAATGAGCAGTTCTTC. It yields the protein CAISTSGAYNEQFF.

This clone was picked up a small number of times. The chain recombines TRBV16 with TRBJ1-5; no reliable D call. The ends were cut back, 0 bases at V and 1 base at J, with 7 bases in the middle. This CDR3 is 15 amino acids long. Germline CDR1 is KGHSY and CDR2 is FQNENV. CDR3: CASSQSWESNQPQHF. CDR3 DNA: TGTGCCAGCAGCCAATCGTGGGAGAGCAATCAGCCCCAGCATTTT.

This chain links TRBV9 with TRBJ2-7; 7 bases agree with TRBD2. Losses at the gene ends were 0 bases for V and 7 bases for J; bases not matched to a gene: 10. Germline V gives CDR1 SGDLS, CDR2 YYNGEE. The CDR3 covers 15 residues. For the CDR3, the DNA is TGTGCCAGCAGCGTAGGAACGGGGGGAGTGTGGGAGCAGTACTTC. Protein: CASSVGTGGVWEQYF.

The chain is built from TRBV10-3 and TRBJ2-1; 12 bases agree with TRBD2. With V trimmed by 8 bases and J by 9 bases, 8 bases remained unmatched. The CDR3 is made up of 14 amino acids. Germline CDR1 is ENHRY and CDR2 is SYGVKD. The CDR3 region is CAISGASGRGEQFF. The CDR3 nucleotides read TGTGCCATCTCTGGGGCTAGCGGGAGGGGTGAGCAGTTCTTC.

The genes are TRBV7-2 and TRBJ1-1, with D possibly TRBD1 on 5 matching bases. This CDR3 has 13 residues. Germline CDR1 reads SGHTA; CDR2 reads FQGNSA. Trimming left V 1 base short and J 10 bases short, with 13 bases between. The CDR3 DNA is TGTGCCAGCAGCTTAGGTTTCGGGGCGTCAGCTTTCTTT. It encodes CASSLGFGASAFF.

This sequence joins TRBV7-6 and TRBJ1-6; D is possibly TRBD1 (5 bases). CDR1 is SGHVS, CDR2 FNYEAQ, per germline. Trimming stripped 5 bases from V and 10 bases from J, with 27 bases between. The CDR3 spans 18 residues. As DNA, the CDR3 is TGTGCCAGCAGCACCCTTCCGGGACCCAAAGAGGGAGAGTCACCCCTCCACTTT. Protein product: CASSTLPGPKEGESPLHF. The variable domain in full, with the rest retrieved from reference TRBV7-6 and TRBJ1-6, is GAGVSQSPRYKVTKRGQDVALRCDPISGHVSLYWYRQALGQGPEFLTYFNYEAQQDKSGLPNDRFSAERPEGSISTLTIQRTEQRDSAMYRCASSTLPGPKEGESPLHFGNGTRLTVT.

V and J are TRBV28 and TRBJ1-4, with TRBD1 matching over 7 bases. Germline loops: CDR1 MDHEN, CDR2 SYDVKM. V lost 6 bases, J lost 6 bases, and 7 bases stayed unmatched. The CDR3 length is 14 residues. CDR3 amino acids: CASREGGGDEKLFF. The CDR3 DNA follows: TGTGCCAGCAGAGAAGGGGGCGGGGATGAAAAACTGTTTTTT.